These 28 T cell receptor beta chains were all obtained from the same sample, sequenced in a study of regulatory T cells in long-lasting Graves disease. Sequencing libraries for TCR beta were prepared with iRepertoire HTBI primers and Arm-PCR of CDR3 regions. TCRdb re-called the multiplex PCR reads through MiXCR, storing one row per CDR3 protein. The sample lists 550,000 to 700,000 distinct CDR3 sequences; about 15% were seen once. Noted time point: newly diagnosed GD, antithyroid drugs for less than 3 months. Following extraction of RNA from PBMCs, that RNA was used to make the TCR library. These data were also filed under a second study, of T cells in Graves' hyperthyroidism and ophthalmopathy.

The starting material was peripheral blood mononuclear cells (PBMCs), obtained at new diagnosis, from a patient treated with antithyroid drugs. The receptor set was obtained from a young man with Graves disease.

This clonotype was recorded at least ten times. This CDR3 is CAWDRQFGNTIYF. The CDR3 DNA is TGTGCCTGGGATCGACAGTTTGGAAACACCATATATTTT. This chain uses TRBV30 with TRBJ1-3; possibly TRBD1 for D (5 bases). Germline V CDR1 and CDR2: GTSNPN, SVGIG (reference sequence). V shed 5 bases and J shed 3 bases, with 11 bases lying between them. This CDR3 region has 13 residues.

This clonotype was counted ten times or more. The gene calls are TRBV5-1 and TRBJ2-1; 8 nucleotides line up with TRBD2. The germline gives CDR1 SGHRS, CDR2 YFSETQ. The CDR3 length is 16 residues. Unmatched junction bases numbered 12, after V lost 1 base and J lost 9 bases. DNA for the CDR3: TGCGCCAGCAGCTTGCATAGCGGGACGGGTGGGGCTGAGCAGTTCTTC. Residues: CASSLHSGTGGAEQFF. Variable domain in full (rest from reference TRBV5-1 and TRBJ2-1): KAGVTQTPRYLIKTRGQQVTLSCSPISGHRSVSWYQQTPGQGLQFLFEYFSETQRNKGNFPGRFSGRQFSNSRSEMNVSTLELGDSALYLCASSLHSGTGGAEQFFGPGTRLTVL.

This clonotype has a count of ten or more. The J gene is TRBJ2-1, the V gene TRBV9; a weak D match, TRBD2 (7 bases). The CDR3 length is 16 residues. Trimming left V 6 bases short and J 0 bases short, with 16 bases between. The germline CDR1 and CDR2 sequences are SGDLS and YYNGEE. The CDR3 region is CASTAGAGSSYNEQFF. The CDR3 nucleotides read TGTGCCAGCACCGCGGGGGCGGGTAGCTCCTACAATGAGCAGTTCTTC.

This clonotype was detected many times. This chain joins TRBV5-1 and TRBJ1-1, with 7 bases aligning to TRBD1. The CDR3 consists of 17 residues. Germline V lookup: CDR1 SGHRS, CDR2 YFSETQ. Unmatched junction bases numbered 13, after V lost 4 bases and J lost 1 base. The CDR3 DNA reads TGCGCCAGCAGCCCCGGGTGGGGCGACAGGGAGAACACTGAAGCTTTCTTT. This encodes CASSPGWGDRENTEAFF.

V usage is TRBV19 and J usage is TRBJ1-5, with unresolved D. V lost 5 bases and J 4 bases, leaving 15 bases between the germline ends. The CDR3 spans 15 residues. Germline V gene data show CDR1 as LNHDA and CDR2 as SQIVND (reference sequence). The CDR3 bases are TGTGCCAGTAGTGACGGACGGATCGGAAATCAGCCCCAGCATTTT. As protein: CASSDGRIGNQPQHF.

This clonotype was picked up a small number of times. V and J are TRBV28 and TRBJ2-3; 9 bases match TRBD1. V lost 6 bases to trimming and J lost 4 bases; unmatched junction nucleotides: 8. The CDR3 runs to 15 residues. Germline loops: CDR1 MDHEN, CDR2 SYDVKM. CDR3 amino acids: CASSRGTGIADTQYF. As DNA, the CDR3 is TGTGCCAGCAGCCGGGGGACAGGGATTGCAGATACGCAGTATTTT.

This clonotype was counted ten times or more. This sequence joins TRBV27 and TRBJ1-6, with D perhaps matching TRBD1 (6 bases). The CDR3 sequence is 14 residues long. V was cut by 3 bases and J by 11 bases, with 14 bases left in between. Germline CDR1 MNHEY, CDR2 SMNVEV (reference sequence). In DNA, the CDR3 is TGTGCCAGCAGTTTGTGGCAGGGGAGGACACCCCTCCACTTT. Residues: CASSLWQGRTPLHF.

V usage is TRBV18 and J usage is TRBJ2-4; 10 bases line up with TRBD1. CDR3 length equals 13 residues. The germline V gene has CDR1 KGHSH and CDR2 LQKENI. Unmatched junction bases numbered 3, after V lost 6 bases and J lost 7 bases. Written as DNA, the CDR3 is TGTGCCAGCTCCCGGGACAGGGGTAACATTCAGTACTTC. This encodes CASSRDRGNIQYF.

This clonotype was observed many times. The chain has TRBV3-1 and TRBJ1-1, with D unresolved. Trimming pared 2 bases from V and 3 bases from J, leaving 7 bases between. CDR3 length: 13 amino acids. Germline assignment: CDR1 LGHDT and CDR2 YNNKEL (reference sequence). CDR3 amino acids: CASSQMADTEAFF. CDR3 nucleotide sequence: TGTGCCAGCAGCCAAATGGCGGACACTGAAGCTTTCTTT.

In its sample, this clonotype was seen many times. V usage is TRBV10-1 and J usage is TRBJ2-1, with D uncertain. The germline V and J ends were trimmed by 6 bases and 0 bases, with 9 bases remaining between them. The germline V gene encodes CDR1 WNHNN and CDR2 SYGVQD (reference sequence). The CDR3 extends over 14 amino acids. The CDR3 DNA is TGCGCCAGCAGGGGATTAAGCTCCTACAATGAGCAGTTCTTC. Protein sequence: CASRGLSSYNEQFF.

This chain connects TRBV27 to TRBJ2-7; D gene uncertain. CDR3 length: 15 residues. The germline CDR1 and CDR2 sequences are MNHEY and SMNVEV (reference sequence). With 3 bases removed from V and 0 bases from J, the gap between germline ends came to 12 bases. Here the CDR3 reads CASSLWGRSSYEQYF. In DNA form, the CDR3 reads TGTGCCAGCAGTTTGTGGGGTCGGAGCTCCTACGAGCAGTACTTC.

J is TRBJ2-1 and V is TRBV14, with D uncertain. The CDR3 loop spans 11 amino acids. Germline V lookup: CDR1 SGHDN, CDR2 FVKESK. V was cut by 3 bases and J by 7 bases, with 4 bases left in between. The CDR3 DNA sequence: TGTGCCAGCAGCCATCTGAATGAGCAGTTCTTC. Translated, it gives CASSHLNEQFF.

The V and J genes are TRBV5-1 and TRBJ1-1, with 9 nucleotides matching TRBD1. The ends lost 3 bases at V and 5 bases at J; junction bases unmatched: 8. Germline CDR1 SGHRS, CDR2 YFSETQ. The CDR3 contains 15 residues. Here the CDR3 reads CASSSAGQGLTEAFF. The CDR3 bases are TGCGCCAGCAGCTCGGCGGGACAGGGTCTTACTGAAGCTTTCTTT. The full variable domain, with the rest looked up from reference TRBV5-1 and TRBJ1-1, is KAGVTQTPRYLIKTRGQQVTLSCSPISGHRSVSWYQQTPGQGLQFLFEYFSETQRNKGNFPGRFSGRQFSNSRSEMNVSTLELGDSALYLCASSSAGQGLTEAFFGQGTRLTVV.

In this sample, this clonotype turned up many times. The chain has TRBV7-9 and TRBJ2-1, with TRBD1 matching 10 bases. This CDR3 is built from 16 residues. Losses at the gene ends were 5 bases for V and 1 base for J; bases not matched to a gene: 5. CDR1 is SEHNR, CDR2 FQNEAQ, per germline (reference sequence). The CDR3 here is CASSTRQGASYNEQFF. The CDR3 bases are TGTGCCAGCAGCACCAGACAGGGGGCATCCTACAATGAGCAGTTCTTC.

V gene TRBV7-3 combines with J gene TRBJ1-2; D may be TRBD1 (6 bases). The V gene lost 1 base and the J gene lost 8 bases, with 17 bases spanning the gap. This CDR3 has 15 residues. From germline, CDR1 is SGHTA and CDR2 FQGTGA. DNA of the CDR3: TGTGCCAGCAGCTTAAACGGCAGGGGATTAGGGGGCTACACCTTC. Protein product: CASSLNGRGLGGYTF.

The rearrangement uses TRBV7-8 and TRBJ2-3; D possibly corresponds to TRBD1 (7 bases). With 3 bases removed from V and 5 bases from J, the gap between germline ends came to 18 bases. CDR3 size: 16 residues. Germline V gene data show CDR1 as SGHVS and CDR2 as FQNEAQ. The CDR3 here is CASSFQAEGAGDTQYF. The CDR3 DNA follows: TGTGCCAGCAGCTTCCAGGCGGAGGGGGCGGGAGATACGCAGTATTTT.

The CDR3 is CSAREPNMNTEAFF. The DNA for the CDR3 is TGCAGTGCTAGGGAGCCCAACATGAACACTGAAGCTTTCTTT. The chain carries TRBV20-1 and TRBJ1-1; D is unresolved. Trimming left V 3 bases short and J 0 bases short, with 11 bases between. Germline CDR1 and CDR2: DFQATT and SNEGSKA (reference sequence). CDR3 length: 14 amino acids.

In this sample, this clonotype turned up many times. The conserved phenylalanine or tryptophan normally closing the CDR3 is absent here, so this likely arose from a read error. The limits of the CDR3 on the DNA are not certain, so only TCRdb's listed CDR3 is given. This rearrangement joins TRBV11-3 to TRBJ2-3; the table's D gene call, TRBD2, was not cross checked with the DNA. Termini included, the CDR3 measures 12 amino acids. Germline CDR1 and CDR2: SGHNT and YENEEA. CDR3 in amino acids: CASSLGQRSPFE.

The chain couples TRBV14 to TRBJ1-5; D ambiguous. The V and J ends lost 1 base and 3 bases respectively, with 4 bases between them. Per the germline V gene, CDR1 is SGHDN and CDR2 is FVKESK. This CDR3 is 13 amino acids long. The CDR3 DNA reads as TGTGCCAGCAGCCAAGCCCTCAATCAGCCCCAGCATTTT. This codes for CASSQALNQPQHF.

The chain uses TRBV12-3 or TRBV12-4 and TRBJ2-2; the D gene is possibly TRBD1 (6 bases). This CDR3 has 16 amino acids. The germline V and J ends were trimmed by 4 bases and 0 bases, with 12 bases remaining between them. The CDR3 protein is CASSSLRTANTGELFF. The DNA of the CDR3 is TGTGCCAGCAGTTCCCTCCGGACAGCGAACACCGGGGAGCTGTTTTTT.

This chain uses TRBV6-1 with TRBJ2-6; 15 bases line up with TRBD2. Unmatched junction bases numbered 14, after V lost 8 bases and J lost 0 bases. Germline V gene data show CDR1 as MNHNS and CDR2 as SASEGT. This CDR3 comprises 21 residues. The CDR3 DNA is TGTGCCAGCTATAGGCTCGTGGGACTAGCGGGAGGCACCTCTGGGGCCAACGTCCTGACTTTC. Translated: CASYRLVGLAGGTSGANVLTF.

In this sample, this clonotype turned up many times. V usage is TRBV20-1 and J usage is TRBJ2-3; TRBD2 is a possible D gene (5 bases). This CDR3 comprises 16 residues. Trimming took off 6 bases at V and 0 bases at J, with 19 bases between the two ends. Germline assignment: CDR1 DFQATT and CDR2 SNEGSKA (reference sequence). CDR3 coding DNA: TGCAGTGCGTTAGGAGAGCGGCAGAAAAGCACAGATACGCAGTATTTT. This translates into CSALGERQKSTDTQYF.

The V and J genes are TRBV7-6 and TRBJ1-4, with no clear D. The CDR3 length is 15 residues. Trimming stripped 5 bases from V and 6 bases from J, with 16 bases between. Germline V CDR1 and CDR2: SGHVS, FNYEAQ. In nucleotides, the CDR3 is TGTGCCAGCAGCCCCTATGCGCGGACCTATGAAAAACTGTTTTTT. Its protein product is CASSPYARTYEKLFF.

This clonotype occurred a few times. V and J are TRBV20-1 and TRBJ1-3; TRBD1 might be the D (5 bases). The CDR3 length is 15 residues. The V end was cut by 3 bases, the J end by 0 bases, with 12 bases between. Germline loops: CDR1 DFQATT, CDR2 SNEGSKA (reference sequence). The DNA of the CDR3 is TGCAGTGCTAGGACAGATTTTCTCTCTGGAAACACCATATATTTT. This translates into CSARTDFLSGNTIYF.

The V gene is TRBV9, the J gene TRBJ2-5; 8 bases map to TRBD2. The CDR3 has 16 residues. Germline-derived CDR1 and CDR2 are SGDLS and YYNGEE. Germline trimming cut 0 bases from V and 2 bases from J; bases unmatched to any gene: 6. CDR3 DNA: TGTGCCAGCAGCGTAGGTGGAACTAGCGGACAAGAGACCCAGTACTTC. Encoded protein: CASSVGGTSGQETQYF.

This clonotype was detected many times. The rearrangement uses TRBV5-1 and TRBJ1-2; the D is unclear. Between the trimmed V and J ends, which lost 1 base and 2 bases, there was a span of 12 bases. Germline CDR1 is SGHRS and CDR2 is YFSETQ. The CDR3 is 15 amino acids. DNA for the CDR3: TGCGCCAGCAGCTTGACTGGCGGTTTCAACTATGGCTACACCTTC. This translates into CASSLTGGFNYGYTF. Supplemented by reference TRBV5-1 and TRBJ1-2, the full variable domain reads KAGVTQTPRYLIKTRGQQVTLSCSPISGHRSVSWYQQTPGQGLQFLFEYFSETQRNKGNFPGRFSGRQFSNSRSEMNVSTLELGDSALYLCASSLTGGFNYGYTFGSGTRLTVV.

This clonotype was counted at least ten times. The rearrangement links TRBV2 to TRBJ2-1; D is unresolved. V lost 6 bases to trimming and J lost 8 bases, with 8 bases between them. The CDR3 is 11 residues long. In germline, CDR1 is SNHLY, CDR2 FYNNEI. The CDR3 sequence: CASSQVDEQFF. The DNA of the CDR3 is TGTGCCAGCAGCCAAGTGGATGAGCAGTTCTTC.

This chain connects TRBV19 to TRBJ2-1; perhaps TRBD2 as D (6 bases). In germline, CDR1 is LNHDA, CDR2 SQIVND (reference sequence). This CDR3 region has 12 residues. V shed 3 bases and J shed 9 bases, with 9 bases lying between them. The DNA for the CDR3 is TGTGCCAGTAGTATTCCGGGGGTTGAGCAGTTCTTC. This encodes CASSIPGVEQFF.